The sequence of this TCR beta chain was determined in a study of T cells in Graves' hyperthyroidism and ophthalmopathy. The overall study: Blood was drawn when the patient was first diagnosed and still untreated.

Study-wide results and caveats: Blood also carried most thyroid clonotypes expanded above 0.001.

The investigators amplified TCR beta CDR3 regions from RNA transcripts. The TCR CDR3 was amplified in a first-round RT-PCR using the HTBI primer set. MiXCR, run by TCRdb on the multiplex PCR reads, gives a single entry per CDR3 protein. The sample holds around 600,000 distinct CDR3 sequences; more than 14% are singletons and the top ten take around 12%. The PBMCs were sourced from fresh peripheral blood (around 10 ml). With regard to this clonotype: Its target is unknown.

This CDR3 is built from 15 residues. Germline values: CDR1 MNHEY, CDR2 SVGEGT. Unmatched junction bases numbered 11, after V lost 6 bases and J lost 6 bases. This chain links TRBV6-2 or TRBV6-3 with TRBJ1-5, with 7 bases lining up with TRBD1. Sequencing was performed on blood. This TCR was sampled from a woman aged 45-65 years with Graves' ophthalmopathy. The CDR3, as DNA: TGTGCCAGCAGGGGTCTTACAGGGGCGGTTCAGCCCCAGCATTTT. It translates to CASRGLTGAVQPQHF.